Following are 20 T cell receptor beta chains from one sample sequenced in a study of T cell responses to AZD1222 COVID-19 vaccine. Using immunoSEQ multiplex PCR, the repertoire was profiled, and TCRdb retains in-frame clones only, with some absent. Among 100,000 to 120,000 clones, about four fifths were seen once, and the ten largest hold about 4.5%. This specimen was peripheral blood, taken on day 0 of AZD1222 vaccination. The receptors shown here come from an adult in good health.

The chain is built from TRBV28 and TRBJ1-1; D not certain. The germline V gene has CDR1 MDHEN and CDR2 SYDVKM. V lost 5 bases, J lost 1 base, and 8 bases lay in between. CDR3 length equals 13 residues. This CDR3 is CASSPAGNTEAFF. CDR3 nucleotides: TGTGCCAGCAGTCCCGCAGGGAACACTGAAGCTTTCTTT.

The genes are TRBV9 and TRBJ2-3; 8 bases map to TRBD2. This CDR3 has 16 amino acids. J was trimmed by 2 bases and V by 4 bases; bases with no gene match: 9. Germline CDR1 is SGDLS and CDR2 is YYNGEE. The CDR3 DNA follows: TGTGCCAGCAGCCCCCGGGAGGGACGTTACACAGATACGCAGTATTTT. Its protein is CASSPREGRYTDTQYF.

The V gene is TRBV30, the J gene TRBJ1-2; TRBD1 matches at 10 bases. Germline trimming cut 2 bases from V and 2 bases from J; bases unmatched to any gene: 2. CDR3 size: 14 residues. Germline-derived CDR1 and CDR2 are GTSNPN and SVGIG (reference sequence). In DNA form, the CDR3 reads TGTGCCTGGAGTAAGGACAGGGGGAACTATGGCTACACCTTC. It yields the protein CAWSKDRGNYGYTF.

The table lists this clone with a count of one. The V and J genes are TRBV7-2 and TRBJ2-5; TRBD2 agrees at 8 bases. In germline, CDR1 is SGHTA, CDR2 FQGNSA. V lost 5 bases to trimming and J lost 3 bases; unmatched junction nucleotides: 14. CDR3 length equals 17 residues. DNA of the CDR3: TGTGCCAGCAGCCACGCTAAGGCCGGGACTAGGAAAGAGACCCAGTACTTC. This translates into CASSHAKAGTRKETQYF.

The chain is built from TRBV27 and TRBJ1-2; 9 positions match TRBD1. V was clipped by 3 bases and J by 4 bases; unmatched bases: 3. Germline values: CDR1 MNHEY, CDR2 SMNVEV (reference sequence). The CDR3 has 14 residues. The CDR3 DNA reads TGTGCCAGCAGTTTCGGGACAGGGAGCTATGGCTACACCTTC. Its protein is CASSFGTGSYGYTF.

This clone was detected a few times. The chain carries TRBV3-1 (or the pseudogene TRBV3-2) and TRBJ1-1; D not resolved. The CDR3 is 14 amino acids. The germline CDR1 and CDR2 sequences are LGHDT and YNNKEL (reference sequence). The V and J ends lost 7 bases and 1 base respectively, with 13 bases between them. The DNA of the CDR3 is TGTGCCAGCACCCGGACGGCGAGGAACACTGAAGCTTTCTTT. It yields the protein CASTRTARNTEAFF.

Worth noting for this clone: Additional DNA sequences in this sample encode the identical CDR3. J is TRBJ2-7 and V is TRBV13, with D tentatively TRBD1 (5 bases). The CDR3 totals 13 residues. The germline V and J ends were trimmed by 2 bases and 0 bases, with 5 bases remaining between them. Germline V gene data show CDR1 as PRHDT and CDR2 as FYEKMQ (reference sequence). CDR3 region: CASSLRGSYEQYF. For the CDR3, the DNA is TGTGCCAGCAGCTTAAGGGGCTCCTACGAGCAGTACTTC.

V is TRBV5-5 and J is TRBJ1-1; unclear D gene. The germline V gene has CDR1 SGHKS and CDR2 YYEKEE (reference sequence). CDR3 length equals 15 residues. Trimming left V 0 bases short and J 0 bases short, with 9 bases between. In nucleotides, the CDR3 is TGTGCCAGCAGCTTGGGGGCTTTCATGAACACTGAAGCTTTCTTT. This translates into CASSLGAFMNTEAFF.

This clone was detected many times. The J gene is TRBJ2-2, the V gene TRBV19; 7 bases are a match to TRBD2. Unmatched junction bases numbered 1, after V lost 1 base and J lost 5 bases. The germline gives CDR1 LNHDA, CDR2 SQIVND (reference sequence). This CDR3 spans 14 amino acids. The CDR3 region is CASSIAGGTGELFF. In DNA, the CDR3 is TGTGCCAGTAGTATAGCGGGAGGAACCGGGGAGCTGTTTTTT.

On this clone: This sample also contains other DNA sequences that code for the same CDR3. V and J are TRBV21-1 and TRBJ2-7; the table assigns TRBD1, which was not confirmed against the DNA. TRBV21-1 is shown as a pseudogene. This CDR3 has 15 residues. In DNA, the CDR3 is TGTGCCAGCAGCACGTTCAGGGTTCTGTCCCACGAGCAGTACTTC. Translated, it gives CASSTFRVLSHEQYF.

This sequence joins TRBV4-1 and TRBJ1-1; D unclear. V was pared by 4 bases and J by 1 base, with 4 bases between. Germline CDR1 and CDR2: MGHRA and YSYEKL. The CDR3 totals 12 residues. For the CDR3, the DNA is TGCGCCAGCAGCCTCTCGAACACTGAAGCTTTCTTT. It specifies CASSLSNTEAFF.

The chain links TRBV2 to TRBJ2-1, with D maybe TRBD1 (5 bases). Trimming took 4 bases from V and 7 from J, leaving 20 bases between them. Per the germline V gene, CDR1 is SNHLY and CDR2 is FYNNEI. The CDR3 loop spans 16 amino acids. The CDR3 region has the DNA TGTGCCAGCAGTGTTGGGTGGCAGGGCCGGGCGAATGAGCAGTTCTTC. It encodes CASSVGWQGRANEQFF.

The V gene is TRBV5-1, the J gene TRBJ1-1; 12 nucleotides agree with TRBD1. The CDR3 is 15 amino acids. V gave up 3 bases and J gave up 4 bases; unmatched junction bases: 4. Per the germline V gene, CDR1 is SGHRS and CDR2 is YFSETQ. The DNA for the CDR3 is TGCGCCAGCAGCTCGGGACAGGGGGCGAGCACTGAAGCTTTCTTT. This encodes CASSSGQGASTEAFF.

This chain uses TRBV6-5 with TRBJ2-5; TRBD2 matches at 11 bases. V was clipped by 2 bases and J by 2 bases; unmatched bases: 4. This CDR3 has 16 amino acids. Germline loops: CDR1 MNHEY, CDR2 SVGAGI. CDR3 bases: TGTGCCAGCAGTTACCCTAGCGGGGGGTCTCAAGAGACCCAGTACTTC. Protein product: CASSYPSGGSQETQYF.

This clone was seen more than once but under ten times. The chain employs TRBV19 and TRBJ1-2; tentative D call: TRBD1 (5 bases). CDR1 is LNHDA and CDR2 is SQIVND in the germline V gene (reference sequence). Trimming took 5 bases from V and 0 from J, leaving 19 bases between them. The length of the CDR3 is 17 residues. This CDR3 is CASSLRDGLLANYGYTF. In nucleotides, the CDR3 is TGTGCCAGTAGTCTCCGGGACGGCCTTTTGGCTAACTATGGCTACACCTTC.

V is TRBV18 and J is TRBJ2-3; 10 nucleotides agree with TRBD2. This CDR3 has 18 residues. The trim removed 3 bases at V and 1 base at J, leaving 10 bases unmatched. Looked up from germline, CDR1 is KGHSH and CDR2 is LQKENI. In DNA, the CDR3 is TGTGCCAGCTCACCCCCTGGGCTAGCGGGGGCACGCACAGATACGCAGTATTTT. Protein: CASSPPGLAGARTDTQYF.

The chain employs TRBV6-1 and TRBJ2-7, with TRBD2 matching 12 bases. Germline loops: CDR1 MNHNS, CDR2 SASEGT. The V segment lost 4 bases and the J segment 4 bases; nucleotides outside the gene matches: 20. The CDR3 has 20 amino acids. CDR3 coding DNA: TGTGCCAGCAGTGCATTAGGGGGTAGAAGCTCTAGCGGGAGGGTATACGAGCAGTACTTC. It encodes CASSALGGRSSSGRVYEQYF.

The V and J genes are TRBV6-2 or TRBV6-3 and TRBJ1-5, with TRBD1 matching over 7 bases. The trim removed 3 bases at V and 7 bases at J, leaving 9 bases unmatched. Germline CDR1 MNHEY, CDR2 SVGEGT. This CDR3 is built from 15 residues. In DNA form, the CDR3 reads TGTGCCAGCAGTTATGGATCAGGGGGGCTGCAGCCCCAGCATTTT. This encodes CASSYGSGGLQPQHF.

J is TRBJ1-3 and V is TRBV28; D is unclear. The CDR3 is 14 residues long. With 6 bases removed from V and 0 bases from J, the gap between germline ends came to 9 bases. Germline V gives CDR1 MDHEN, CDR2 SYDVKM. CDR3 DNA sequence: TGTGCCAGCAGCACAAACCTCTCTGGAAACACCATATATTTT. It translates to CASSTNLSGNTIYF.

The CDR3 is CASSGGTGGTEAFF. The CDR3, as DNA: TGCGCCAGCAGCGGTGGGACAGGGGGCACTGAAGCTTTCTTT. The rearrangement links TRBV5-1 to TRBJ1-1, with 11 bases identical to TRBD1. CDR3 length equals 14 residues. V was clipped by 4 bases and J by 4 bases; unmatched bases: 3. Germline V gene sequence: CDR1 SGHRS, CDR2 YFSETQ.